The sequence of this T cell receptor (beta chain) was determined in a study of siplizumab effects on memory and regulatory T cells. Here immunoSEQ multiplex PCR was the method, and the copy in TCRdb shows in-frame clones only, minus some. The table shows some 64,000 clones, with roughly 78% occurring only once. This clonotype was sampled from a human donor in good health. The sample consisted of memory CD4+ T cells sorted from blood.

Written as DNA, the CDR3 is TGTGCCATCAGTGAGTCTCGGCAGGGGACTGAAGCTTTCTTT. This codes for CAISESRQGTEAFF. The chain uses TRBV10-3 and TRBJ1-1, with D tentatively TRBD1 (6 bases). The CDR3 is 14 amino acids. Germline loops: CDR1 ENHRY, CDR2 SYGVKD. V lost 0 bases and J 5 bases, leaving 10 bases between the germline ends.